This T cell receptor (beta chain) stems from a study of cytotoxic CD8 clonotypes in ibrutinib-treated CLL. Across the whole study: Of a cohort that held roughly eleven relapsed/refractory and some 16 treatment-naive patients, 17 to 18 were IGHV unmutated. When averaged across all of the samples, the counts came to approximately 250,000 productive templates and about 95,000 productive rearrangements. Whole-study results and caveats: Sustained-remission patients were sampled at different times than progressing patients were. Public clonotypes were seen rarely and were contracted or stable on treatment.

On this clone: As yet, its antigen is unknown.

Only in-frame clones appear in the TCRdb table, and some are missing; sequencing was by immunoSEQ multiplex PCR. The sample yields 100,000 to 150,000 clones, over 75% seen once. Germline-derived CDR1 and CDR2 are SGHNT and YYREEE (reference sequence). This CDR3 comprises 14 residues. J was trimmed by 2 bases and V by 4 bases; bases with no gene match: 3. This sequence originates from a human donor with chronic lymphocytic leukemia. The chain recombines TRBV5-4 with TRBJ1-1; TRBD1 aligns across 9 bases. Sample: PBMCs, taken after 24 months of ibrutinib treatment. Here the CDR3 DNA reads TGTGCCAGCAGCACGGACAGGGGCAACACTGAAGCTTTCTTT. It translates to CASSTDRGNTEAFF.